The 20 T cell receptor beta chains in this list originate from one sample, sequenced in a study of identifying expanded T cells in peripheral blood. Only in-frame clones appear in the TCRdb table, and some are missing; sequencing was by immunoSEQ multiplex PCR. The sample includes over 100,000 clones, around 90% of them seen just once. The sequenced material came from blood. The receptor set was obtained from a person aged 18 to 75 in good health.

V and J are TRBV6-1 and TRBJ2-5; D is possibly TRBD1 (5 bases). The CDR3 covers 13 residues. The V gene's germline CDR1 is MNHNS and CDR2 SASEGT. With 1 base removed from V and 5 bases from J, the gap between germline ends came to 8 bases. CDR3 nucleotide sequence: TGTGCCAGCAGTGAAGGGAACAGGGAGACCCAGTACTTC. Its translation is CASSEGNRETQYF.

The rearrangement joins TRBV5-1 to TRBJ1-2; 7 nucleotides agree with TRBD1. Germline values: CDR1 SGHRS, CDR2 YFSETQ. This CDR3 has 14 residues. J lost 6 bases, V lost 1 base, and 6 bases had no gene match. The CDR3 sequence: CASSLSTGEDGYTF. The CDR3 DNA reads TGCGCCAGCAGCTTGTCTACAGGGGAAGATGGCTACACCTTC.

The J gene is TRBJ1-1, the V gene TRBV7-9; the D is unclear. Per the germline V gene, CDR1 is SEHNR and CDR2 is FQNEAQ (reference sequence). The CDR3 spans 11 residues. V dropped 9 bases and J dropped 1 base, with 6 bases sitting between them. CDR3 nucleotide sequence: TGTGCCAGTCAGAGGAACACTGAAGCTTTCTTT. Translation: CASQRNTEAFF.

The chain employs TRBV1 and TRBJ2-1; the DNA was not used to check the table's D call, TRBD2. TRBV1 is designated a pseudogene. The CDR3 runs to 15 residues. The CDR3 nucleotides are TGCACCAGCAGCCAAACAAAGGACTTTAGGGATGAGCAGTTCTTC. As protein: CTSSQTKDFRDEQFF.

The chain has TRBV7-2 and TRBJ1-6, with TRBD1 identical over 7 bases. Germline CDR1 reads SGHTA; CDR2 reads FQGNSA. Germline trimming cut 4 bases from V and 10 bases from J; bases unmatched to any gene: 19. This CDR3 contains 18 residues. The CDR3 loop reads CASSSIQGLDRVKSPLHF. CDR3 in DNA: TGTGCCAGCAGCTCCATCCAAGGCCTTGACAGGGTAAAGTCACCCCTCCACTTT.

The chain couples TRBV18 to TRBJ1-5; D unresolved. V lost 3 bases to trimming and J lost 4 bases, with 16 bases between them. The CDR3 covers 16 residues. Germline CDR1 KGHSH, CDR2 LQKENI. The CDR3 nucleotides are TGTGCCAGCTCACCCGCCTCGGGGTATGGTAATCAGCCCCAGCATTTT. This encodes CASSPASGYGNQPQHF. The full variable domain, completed using reference TRBV18 and TRBJ1-5, is NAGVMQNPRHLVRRRGQEARLRCSPMKGHSHVYWYRQLPEEGLKFMVYLQKENIIDESGMPKERFSAEFPKEGPSILRIQQVVRGDSAAYFCASSPASGYGNQPQHFGDGTRLSIL.

This chain joins TRBV30 and TRBJ1-3; D is perhaps TRBD1 (5 bases). This CDR3 has 13 residues. Trimming took 3 bases from V and 2 from J, leaving 8 bases between them. In germline, CDR1 is GTSNPN, CDR2 SVGIG (reference sequence). CDR3 sequence reads: CAWRGRAGNTIYF. DNA for the CDR3: TGTGCCTGGAGGGGCAGGGCTGGAAACACCATATATTTT.

The chain is built from TRBV7-9 and TRBJ2-3, with TRBD2 identical over 8 bases. This CDR3 region has 17 residues. V lost 5 bases and J lost 6; bases outside the gene matches: 16. Germline lookup yields CDR1 SEHNR and CDR2 FQNEAQ (reference sequence). This CDR3 reads CASSQGWAGGPRDTQYF. CDR3 bases: TGTGCCAGCAGCCAAGGGTGGGCGGGGGGTCCCCGCGATACGCAGTATTTT.

The DNA of the CDR3 is TGTGCCAGCAGCATAGGACAGGGAGATACGCAGTATTTT. Encoded protein: CASSIGQGDTQYF. V gene TRBV7-3 combines with J gene TRBJ2-3; 8 nucleotides agree with TRBD1. CDR3 size: 13 residues. V shed 5 bases, J shed 5 bases, and the junction held 3 bases outside the gene matches. Looked up from germline, CDR1 is SGHTA and CDR2 is FQGTGA. The variable domain in full, completed from reference TRBV7-3 and TRBJ2-3, reads GAGVSQTPSNKVTEKGKYVELRCDPISGHTALYWYRQSLGQGPEFLIYFQGTGAADDSGLPNDRFFAVRPEGSVSTLKIQRTERGDSAVYLCASSIGQGDTQYFGPGTRLTVL.

The rearrangement links TRBV28 to TRBJ1-4; possible D gene TRBD1, 5 bases. The CDR3 extends over 15 amino acids. Deletions cut 5 bases from V and 3 bases from J, with 13 bases between. Germline V gene data show CDR1 as MDHEN and CDR2 as SYDVKM. The CDR3 DNA reads as TGTGCCAGCAGTCGCCCCGGGACTGCTAATGAAAAACTGTTTTTT. Translated, it gives CASSRPGTANEKLFF.

The chain joins TRBV28 to TRBJ2-2; D unclear. CDR3 length: 12 amino acids. The germline V and J ends were trimmed by 3 bases and 6 bases, with 5 bases remaining between them. Germline V gives CDR1 MDHEN, CDR2 SYDVKM. CDR3 coding DNA: TGTGCCAGCAGTTTTTCTTCCGGGGAGCTGTTTTTT. Translated, it gives CASSFSSGELFF. The whole variable domain, remainder taken from reference TRBV28 and TRBJ2-2, is DVKVTQSSRYLVKRTGEKVFLECVQDMDHENMFWYRQDPGLGLRLIYFSYDVKMKEKGDIPEGYSVSREKKERFSLILESASTNQTSMYLCASSFSSGELFFGEGSRLTVL.

The chain has TRBV6-6 and TRBJ2-7; D is possibly TRBD1 (5 bases). Trimming cost V 3 bases and J 5 bases, with 20 bases left between them. Germline V lookup: CDR1 MNHNY, CDR2 SVGAGI (reference sequence). The length of the CDR3 is 16 residues. The CDR3: CASSYIGTGVLNEQYF. The CDR3 DNA reads TGTGCCAGCAGTTATATTGGAACAGGCGTTTTGAACGAGCAGTACTTC.

The rearrangement joins TRBV7-3 to TRBJ2-2; D remains ambiguous. Germline CDR1 and CDR2: SGHTA and FQGTGA. V was shortened by 7 bases and J by 1 base, with 7 bases between the two germline ends. This CDR3 is built from 13 residues. CDR3 protein: CASTVGNTGELFF. In DNA, the CDR3 is TGTGCCAGCACCGTGGGGAACACCGGGGAGCTGTTTTTT. Looking up the rest from reference TRBV7-3 and TRBJ2-2 gives the full variable domain: GAGVSQTPSNKVTEKGKYVELRCDPISGHTALYWYRQSLGQGPEFLIYFQGTGAADDSGLPNDRFFAVRPEGSVSTLKIQRTERGDSAVYLCASTVGNTGELFFGEGSRLTVL.

The V and J genes are TRBV4-3 and TRBJ1-2; D perhaps matches TRBD1 (5 bases). The germline V and J ends were trimmed by 2 bases and 6 bases, with 16 bases remaining between them. Germline V CDR1 and CDR2: LGHNA, YSLEER. This CDR3 has 15 amino acids. The CDR3 sequence is CASSQILQGFHGYTF. CDR3 nucleotides: TGCGCCAGCAGCCAAATACTTCAGGGTTTTCATGGCTACACCTTC.

This clone was observed a handful of times. The J gene is TRBJ1-1, the V gene TRBV7-8; maybe TRBD1 (6 bases). Germline assignment: CDR1 SGHVS and CDR2 FQNEAQ. The V gene lost 1 base and the J gene lost 8 bases, with 8 bases spanning the gap. CDR3 length equals 12 residues. The CDR3 is CASSLDRAEAFF. Written as DNA, the CDR3 is TGTGCCAGCAGCTTAGACAGGGCGGAAGCTTTCTTT.

V gene TRBV19 combines with J gene TRBJ1-2; D gene uncertain. This CDR3 comprises 13 residues. V was cut by 5 bases and J by 8 bases, with 15 bases left in between. Germline-derived CDR1 and CDR2 are LNHDA and SQIVND (reference sequence). The CDR3 loop is CASSPPGSNGYTF. The CDR3 nucleotides read TGTGCCAGTAGTCCTCCCGGGTCTAACGGCTACACCTTC.

This clone was observed a few times. The chain has TRBV7-2 and TRBJ1-6; 7 bases line up with TRBD1. The CDR3 consists of 13 residues. Germline V gene data show CDR1 as SGHTA and CDR2 as FQGNSA. V shed 3 bases, J shed 8 bases, and the junction held 1 base outside the gene matches. CDR3: CASSFRGYSPLHF. DNA of the CDR3: TGTGCCAGCAGCTTCAGGGGGTATTCACCCCTCCACTTT.

The J gene is TRBJ1-1, the V gene TRBV27; D is perhaps TRBD1 (5 bases). CDR1 and CDR2 (germline): MNHEY, SMNVEV (reference sequence). The CDR3 consists of 15 residues. V lost 7 bases, J lost 0 bases, and 15 bases lay in between. This chain's CDR3 is CASTLSRQMNTEAFF. CDR3 in DNA: TGTGCCAGCACCTTAAGCAGACAGATGAACACTGAAGCTTTCTTT.

The CDR3 protein is CASSSTGTTLEQFF. The CDR3 bases are TGTGCCAGCAGCTCAACCGGGACTACCCTTGAGCAGTTCTTC. This chain joins TRBV5-5 and TRBJ2-1, with 7 bases matching TRBD2. Germline lookup yields CDR1 SGHKS and CDR2 YYEKEE (reference sequence). This CDR3 has 14 residues. J was trimmed by 9 bases and V by 3 bases; bases with no gene match: 9. Full variable domain (rest looked up from reference TRBV5-5 and TRBJ2-1): DAGVTQSPTHLIKTRGQQVTLRCSPISGHKSVSWYQQVLGQGPQFIFQYYEKEERGRGNFPDRFSARQFPNYSSELNVNALLLGDSALYLCASSSTGTTLEQFFGPGTRLTVL.

The V call is TRBV5-1, the J call TRBJ2-7, with D unclear. Per germline, CDR1 SGHRS and CDR2 YFSETQ. The V end lost 4 bases, the J end lost 2 bases, and 7 bases lay between the germline ends. This CDR3 is built from 12 residues. CDR3 coding DNA: TGCGCCAGCAGCCTGGACGCCTACGAGCAGTACTTC. Translated: CASSLDAYEQYF.